Shown below are 15 T cell receptor beta chains from a single sample sequenced in a study of shared T cell receptors in the human thymus. The table came from immunoSEQ multiplex PCR; TCRdb's copy has only in-frame clones and leaves some out. The sample shows roughly 700,000 clones, around 87% of them seen only once. In addition, the sample was reused for a study of human thymus T cells.

The sequencing sample was made of thymocytes. These receptor sequences come from a boy younger than two with a congenital heart defect.

V is TRBV19 and J is TRBJ2-5; D possibly corresponds to TRBD1 (6 bases). CDR3 length: 14 amino acids. Germline CDR1 LNHDA, CDR2 SQIVND (reference sequence). Trimming took off 6 bases at V and 1 base at J, with 12 bases between the two ends. The CDR3 nucleotides are TGTGCCAGTAGCCCGACAGGAACCCAAGAGACCCAGTACTTC. Translation: CASSPTGTQETQYF.

V gene TRBV4-1 combines with J gene TRBJ2-6; 8 bases map to TRBD2. J lost 4 bases, V lost 0 bases, and 11 bases had no gene match. CDR1 MGHRA and CDR2 YSYEKL come from the germline V gene. The CDR3 consists of 19 residues. In nucleotides, the CDR3 is TGCGCCAGCAGCCAAGATCGGGGGGGGCCCTCTGGGGGGGCCAACGTCCTGACTTTC. It yields the protein CASSQDRGGPSGGANVLTF.

This clone was seen a few times. The chain recombines TRBV30 with TRBJ2-7; TRBD2 aligns across 10 bases. The CDR3 is 17 amino acids. Germline trimming cut 3 bases from V and 2 bases from J; bases unmatched to any gene: 13. The germline CDR1 and CDR2 sequences are GTSNPN and SVGIG (reference sequence). CDR3 sequence: CAWRAAQISGRPYEQYF. CDR3 coding DNA: TGTGCCTGGAGGGCGGCTCAGATTAGCGGGAGGCCCTACGAGCAGTACTTC.

This clone has a single count. This chain joins TRBV28 and TRBJ2-7; 9 bases match TRBD1. The germline gives CDR1 MDHEN, CDR2 SYDVKM. This CDR3 has 16 residues. V was clipped by 6 bases and J by 2 bases; unmatched bases: 11. The CDR3 nucleotides are TGTGCCAGCAGACCCCCGGGACAGGGAAAGCCCTACGAGCAGTACTTC. Translated: CASRPPGQGKPYEQYF.

The rearrangement links TRBV28 to TRBJ1-5; D gene uncertain. V was clipped by 8 bases and J by 0 bases, with 8 bases between them. CDR1 and CDR2 (germline): MDHEN, SYDVKM. CDR3 size: 13 residues. The CDR3 DNA is TGTGCCAGCGACACTTCTAGCAATCAGCCCCAGCATTTT. Translation gives CASDTSSNQPQHF.

The V gene is TRBV10-1, the J gene TRBJ2-3; 11 nucleotides align to TRBD1. The J segment lost 5 bases and the V segment lost 5 bases, leaving 12 bases of the junction unmatched. CDR1 is WNHNN and CDR2 is SYGVQD in the germline V gene (reference sequence). The CDR3 loop spans 17 amino acids. For the CDR3, the DNA is TGCGCCAGCAGTCGACCGGGACAGGGGGAAAAGGGAGATACGCAGTATTTT. It yields the protein CASSRPGQGEKGDTQYF.

CDR3 in DNA: TGTGCCAGCAGCCCTAGGCCCACTAGCGGGAGTTGGGACAATGAGCAGTTCTTC. Residues: CASSPRPTSGSWDNEQFF. The rearrangement joins TRBV7-9 to TRBJ2-1; 11 bases map to TRBD2. The CDR3 loop spans 18 amino acids. The junction had 14 bases not matched to a gene; V was cut back by 5 bases and J by 5 bases. Germline CDR1 reads SEHNR; CDR2 reads FQNEAQ (reference sequence).

As to this clone: This specimen includes other DNA sequences encoding the same CDR3. The chain combines TRBV5-4 with TRBJ2-5; 10 bases line up with TRBD2. The V segment lost 1 base and the J segment 1 base; nucleotides outside the gene matches: 1. CDR3 length: 15 amino acids. Germline-derived CDR1 and CDR2 are SGHNT and YYREEE (reference sequence). The CDR3 sequence is CASSLRTSGQETQYF. CDR3 coding DNA: TGTGCCAGCAGCTTGCGGACTAGCGGCCAAGAGACCCAGTACTTC.

The V gene is TRBV9, the J gene TRBJ2-3, with 7 bases matching TRBD2. Per the germline V gene, CDR1 is SGDLS and CDR2 is YYNGEE. CDR3 length: 14 residues. The trim removed 4 bases at V and 4 bases at J, leaving 6 bases unmatched. The CDR3 DNA is TGTGCCAGCAGCCCCTGGGGGGGAGCAGATACGCAGTATTTT. Residues: CASSPWGGADTQYF.

The rearrangement joins TRBV28 to TRBJ1-5; TRBD1 matches 7 bases. The CDR3 consists of 18 residues. V lost 5 bases, J lost 3 bases, and 16 bases stayed unmatched. CDR1 is MDHEN and CDR2 is SYDVKM in the germline V gene. As DNA, the CDR3 is TGTGCCAGCAGTCCTAGGGTCCTTAGGGGGCCAGACAATCAGCCCCAGCATTTT. Protein: CASSPRVLRGPDNQPQHF.

The chain employs TRBV4-2 and TRBJ2-7, with 9 bases identical to TRBD2. CDR3 size: 14 residues. Per germline, CDR1 LGHNA and CDR2 YNFKEQ. Unmatched junction bases numbered 5, after V lost 6 bases and J lost 2 bases. CDR3 nucleotide sequence: TGTGCCAGCAGACCGGCGGGAGGGACCTACGAGCAGTACTTC. Its protein is CASRPAGGTYEQYF.

This rearrangement joins TRBV5-6 to TRBJ2-2; tentative D call: TRBD2 (6 bases). The CDR3 loop spans 19 amino acids. Deletions cut 0 bases from V and 0 bases from J, with 18 bases between. Germline V lookup: CDR1 SGHDT, CDR2 YYEEEE. The DNA of the CDR3 is TGTGCCAGCAGCTTGGCGCTCCAGTCGGGCGGGACGAACACCGGGGAGCTGTTTTTT. Encoded protein: CASSLALQSGGTNTGELFF.

This clone was observed a few times. Written as DNA, the CDR3 is TGTGCCAGCAGTAGGGAAGGGGCTAGCGTCTCCTACGAGCAGTACTTC. Residues: CASSREGASVSYEQYF. The V gene is TRBV27, the J gene TRBJ2-7, with a tentative D call TRBD2 (6 bases). Germline CDR1 and CDR2: MNHEY and SMNVEV (reference sequence). This CDR3 has 16 residues. V was shortened by 5 bases and J by 0 bases, with 17 bases between the two germline ends.

The chain is built from TRBV28 and TRBJ2-2; 8 nucleotides align to TRBD2. Germline V lookup: CDR1 MDHEN, CDR2 SYDVKM. This CDR3 spans 18 amino acids. Trimming at V came to 2 bases and at J to 5 bases, leaving 13 bases not matched to a gene. Here the CDR3 DNA reads TGTGCCAGCAGTTTACGGCTCTTCCGGGAGGGCCGGACCGGGGAGCTGTTTTTT. As protein: CASSLRLFREGRTGELFF.

This chain links TRBV29-1 with TRBJ2-5; 7 bases line up with TRBD1. The closer fit of TRBJ2-7 to the DNA end suggests the J call may be wrong. Germline CDR1 reads SQVTM; CDR2 reads ANQGSEA. The CDR3 runs to 12 residues. CDR3 nucleotide sequence: TGCAGCGGTAGGGACAGCTCCTACGAGCAGTACTTC. As protein: CSGRDSSYEQYF.